The sequence of this T cell receptor beta chain was determined in a study of STAT5B mutations in CD4+ large granular lymphocyte leukemia. The study, taken as a whole, reports: Patient CD4-sorted repertoires looked more clonal than healthy CD4+ repertoires, even without putative leukemic clones. About a quarter of private leukemic clonotypes occurred rarely in other patients' non-leukemic repertoires. 8/27 top patient clones versus 2/35 control clones were TRBV06-family.

The CDR3 has 16 amino acids. The germline V gene has CDR1 SEHNR and CDR2 FQNEAQ (reference sequence). V shed 4 bases and J shed 1 base, with 14 bases lying between them. As to this clone: Antigen unknown.

Profiling relied on immunoSEQ multiplex PCR, and the TCRdb table lists in-frame clones only, not all of them. The sample yields about 37,000 clones, approximately 67% seen once. The sequencing input was CD4+ T cells from blood buffy coats. The rearrangement links TRBV7-9 to TRBJ1-3; D uncertain. The source is a human donor in good health. The CDR3 nucleotides are TGTGCCAGCAGCTCTCGGGCCAGCTATTCTGGAAACACCATATATTTT. It codes for CASSSRASYSGNTIYF. Filled out from reference TRBV7-9 and TRBJ1-3, the complete variable domain reads DTGVSQNPRHKITKRGQNVTFRCDPISEHNRLYWYRQTLGQGPEFLTYFQNEAQLEKSRLLSDRFSAERPKGSFSTLEIQRTEQGDSAMYLCASSSRASYSGNTIYFGEGSWLTVV.